These 13 T cell receptor beta chains were sequenced from one sample in a study of shared clonotypes between healthy human individuals. Clones were sequenced by immunoSEQ multiplex PCR, and TCRdb holds only the in-frame ones, with some missing. The sample holds approximately 2.5 million clones, 93% seen once. The material sequenced was naive CD4+ T cells from PBMCs. The subset was: CD45RA+ positively selected. These receptors came from a man younger than 30 in good health. Some clones in this sample may be carry-over from other donors' samples.

The chain uses TRBV4-3 and TRBJ1-1; no clear D gene. CDR3 length: 14 residues. CDR1 and CDR2 (germline): LGHNA, YSLEER. V dropped 0 bases and J dropped 3 bases, with 8 bases sitting between them. CDR3 loop: CASSQDPFDTEAFF. In nucleotides, the CDR3 is TGCGCCAGCAGCCAAGATCCCTTCGACACTGAAGCTTTCTTT.

This clone was picked up one time. The V gene is TRBV7-9, the J gene TRBJ2-2, with a weak D call TRBD2 (6 bases). CDR1 is SEHNR and CDR2 is FQNEAQ in the germline V gene (reference sequence). The CDR3 contains 15 residues. Deletions cut 3 bases from V and 0 bases from J, with 8 bases between. CDR3 residues: CASSFGDSNTGELFF. In nucleotides, the CDR3 is TGTGCCAGCAGCTTCGGGGACTCGAACACCGGGGAGCTGTTTTTT.

A single count supports this clone. The chain uses TRBV5-4 and TRBJ1-4; 9 nucleotides line up with TRBD1. Germline CDR1 and CDR2: SGHNT and YYREEE (reference sequence). J was trimmed by 7 bases and V by 4 bases; bases with no gene match: 8. CDR3 size: 15 residues. For the CDR3, the DNA is TGTGCCAGCAGCCTGACACAGGGGGCTAGTGAAAAACTGTTTTTT. Its translation: CASSLTQGASEKLFF.

This chain connects TRBV5-8 to TRBJ1-5, with TRBD1 as a possible D gene (5 bases). Germline V lookup: CDR1 SGHTS, CDR2 YDEGEE. This CDR3 is 14 amino acids long. The V gene lost 4 bases and the J gene lost 7 bases, with 15 bases spanning the gap. In DNA, the CDR3 is TGTGCCAGCAGCACCGGGACCGCATTGCAGCCCCAGCATTTT. It is translated as CASSTGTALQPQHF.

The chain carries TRBV5-8 and TRBJ2-7; a weak D match, TRBD1 (6 bases). V dropped 7 bases and J dropped 0 bases, with 20 bases sitting between them. The CDR3 has 16 residues. CDR1 SGHTS and CDR2 YDEGEE come from the germline V gene. As DNA, the CDR3 is TGTGCCAGCCCGGCAGGGGATGCCCTTAACTCCTACGAGCAGTACTTC. The encoded protein is CASPAGDALNSYEQYF. The complete variable domain, with remaining parts taken from reference TRBV5-8 and TRBJ2-7, reads EAGVTQSPTHLIKTRGQQATLRCSPISGHTSVYWYQQALGLGLQFLLWYDEGEERNRGNFPPRFSGRQFPNYSSELNVNALELEDSALYLCASPAGDALNSYEQYFGPGTRLTVT.

V is TRBV5-1 and J is TRBJ1-2; TRBD1 agrees at 7 bases. With 2 bases clipped from V and 3 bases from J, the junction kept 7 bases outside the gene matches. The CDR3 is made up of 15 amino acids. Per the germline V gene, CDR1 is SGHRS and CDR2 is YFSETQ. The CDR3 protein is CASSFQGESDYGYTF. The CDR3 nucleotides are TGCGCCAGCAGCTTCCAGGGGGAAAGTGACTATGGCTACACCTTC.

The chain is built from TRBV6-5 and TRBJ2-1; TRBD1 aligns across 10 bases. V shed 1 base, J shed 4 bases, and the junction held 1 base outside the gene matches. The CDR3 runs to 15 residues. Germline-derived CDR1 and CDR2 are MNHEY and SVGAGI. The CDR3 DNA reads TGTGCCAGCAGTTACTGGGACAGGGGATACAATGAGCAGTTCTTC. This gives the protein CASSYWDRGYNEQFF.

Points on this clone: The sample has other DNA sequences that encode this CDR3 too. The genes are TRBV19 and TRBJ2-1, with a weak D call TRBD1 (5 bases). This CDR3 has 14 residues. The germline V gene has CDR1 LNHDA and CDR2 SQIVND (reference sequence). V shed 2 bases and J shed 0 bases, with 5 bases lying between them. This chain's CDR3 is CASSIQGSYNEQFF. Written as DNA, the CDR3 is TGTGCCAGTAGTATACAGGGCTCCTACAATGAGCAGTTCTTC.

The chain has TRBV2 and TRBJ2-7, with unresolved D. The CDR3 extends over 13 amino acids. The V end was cut by 7 bases, the J end by 2 bases, with 12 bases between. Germline CDR1 and CDR2: SNHLY and FYNNEI. CDR3 bases: TGTGCCAGCACCACAGAATCGACCTACGAGCAGTACTTC. It translates to CASTTESTYEQYF.

The V call is TRBV5-4, the J call TRBJ1-1; D ambiguous. The CDR3 is 13 residues long. V lost 2 bases to trimming and J lost 1 base, with 6 bases between them. The germline V gene encodes CDR1 SGHNT and CDR2 YYREEE (reference sequence). The CDR3 is CASSFGRNTEAFF. As DNA, the CDR3 is TGTGCCAGCAGCTTCGGCAGGAACACTGAAGCTTTCTTT.

This chain uses TRBV27 with TRBJ1-2; 7 nucleotides match TRBD1. V dropped 4 bases and J dropped 4; count of bases not matched to a gene: 12. CDR1 and CDR2 (germline): MNHEY, SMNVEV (reference sequence). CDR3 length equals 16 residues. The CDR3 reads CASSSILGEGAYGYTF. CDR3 DNA sequence: TGTGCCAGCAGTTCCATCCTAGGGGAGGGGGCCTATGGCTACACCTTC.

The V and J genes are TRBV28 and TRBJ1-2; D gene uncertain. V was cut by 5 bases and J by 4 bases, with 23 bases left in between. Germline CDR1 is MDHEN and CDR2 is SYDVKM. This CDR3 contains 17 residues. The CDR3 spells CASSTDRRTLGGYGYTF. The CDR3 region has the DNA TGTGCCAGCAGTACCGACCGCAGGACCCTAGGAGGCTATGGCTACACCTTC.

The chain couples TRBV30 to TRBJ2-5; 13 nucleotides line up with TRBD2. V shed 4 bases, J shed 0 bases, and the junction held 5 bases outside the gene matches. The CDR3 is 16 amino acids. Germline V gene sequence: CDR1 GTSNPN, CDR2 SVGIG (reference sequence). This CDR3 reads CAWTRTSGRYQETQYF. DNA for the CDR3: TGTGCCTGGACCCGGACTAGCGGGAGATACCAAGAGACCCAGTACTTC.